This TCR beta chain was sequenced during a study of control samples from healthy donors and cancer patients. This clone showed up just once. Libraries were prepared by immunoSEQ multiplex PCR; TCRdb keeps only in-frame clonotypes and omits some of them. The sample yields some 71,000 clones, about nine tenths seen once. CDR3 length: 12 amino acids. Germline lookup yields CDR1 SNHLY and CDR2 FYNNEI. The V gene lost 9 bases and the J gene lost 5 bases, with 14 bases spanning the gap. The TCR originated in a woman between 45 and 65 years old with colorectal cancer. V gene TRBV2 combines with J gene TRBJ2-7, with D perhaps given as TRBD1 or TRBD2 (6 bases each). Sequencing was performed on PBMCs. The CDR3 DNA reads TGTGCCAGTGCTGGGGGGCCCAACGAGCAGTACTTC. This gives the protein CASAGGPNEQYF. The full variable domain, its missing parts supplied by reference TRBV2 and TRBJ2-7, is EPEVTQTPSHQVTQMGQEVILRCVPISNHLYFYWYRQILGQKVEFLVSFYNNEISEKSEIFDDQFSVERPDGSNFTLKIRSTKLEDSAMYFCASAGGPNEQYFGPGTRLTVT.